Listed below are T cell receptor beta chains from one sample, sequenced in a study of T-cell reconstitution after alpha-beta-depleted transplantation in children. TCRdb processed the PCR reads anew with MiXCR; each CDR3 protein has one entry. The profile covers around 360,000 distinct CDR3 sequences, with approximately 10% appearing a single time and 2.4% taken by the ten largest. Here the sequenced sample was PBMCs from the stem cell graft donor, taken from the stem cell graft. These receptors all stem from a human donor who donated a stem cell graft to a child with acute lymphoblastic leukemia. Each CDR3 is given with its conserved first and last residue. A D gene is named only where the DNA matches it firmly. The size entry is marked missing in some rows and otherwise reads once, few, many or a size class.

clone_size j_call d_call v_call cdr3_nt cdr3_aa
- TRBJ2-3 TRBD2 TRBV18 TGTGCCAGCTCACCAGTGACGTGGCCGGGACTAGCGGAAAATTCTAGCACAGATACGCAGTATTTT CASSPVTWPGLAENSSTDTQYF
- TRBJ2-3 - TRBV20-1 TGCAGTGCTAGAGATTCGACCACAGATACGCAGTATTTT CSARDSTTDTQYF
- TRBJ2-5 TRBD2 TRBV6-5 TGTGCCAGCAGTTACCAACTCCGGCCAGCGGGAGGCTCGGAGACCCAGTACTTC CASSYQLRPAGGSETQYF
many TRBJ2-1 TRBD2 TRBV28 TGTGCCAGCAGTTTGAATAGCGGGAGAATCAATGAGCAGTTCTTC CASSLNSGRINEQFF
few TRBJ1-6 - TRBV5-1 TGCGCCAGCAGCTTGAGGACAGATAATTCACCCCTCCACTTT CASSLRTDNSPLHF
many TRBJ2-1 TRBD1 TRBV2 TGTGCCAGCAGTGTCGAGACAGGGAACGTGTTTTTTAACAATGAGCAGTTCTTC CASSVETGNVFFNNEQFF
few TRBJ2-3 TRBD1 TRBV29-1 TGCAGCGTTGAAAGGCGGGACAGGGCCACAGATACGCAGTATTTT CSVERRDRATDTQYF
few TRBJ1-1 TRBD1 TRBV6-2/TRBV6-3 TGTGCCAGCCTGGGAACAGGGGGCCGGACTGAAGCTTTCTTT CASLGTGGRTEAFF
many TRBJ2-3 - TRBV27 TGTGCCAGCGAAGGGGGAGGGGCAGATACGCAGTATTTT CASEGGGADTQYF
- TRBJ2-2 - TRBV27 TGTGCCAGCAGTTACTCCCCACCGTTGGGGGATAGGGGGGAGCTGTTTTTT CASSYSPPLGDRGELFF
many TRBJ2-7 - TRBV29-1 TGCAGCGTTGGTAACAGGGCAGACTACGAGCAGTACTTC CSVGNRADYEQYF
- TRBJ2-5 TRBD1 TRBV5-6 TGTGCCAGCAGCTTGACGGGACAGGGAGAGACCCAGTACTTC CASSLTGQGETQYF
- TRBJ2-1 TRBD1 TRBV11-1 TGTGCCAGCAGCGCCAGACAGGGGAATGAGCAGTTCTTC CASSARQGNEQFF
few TRBJ2-1 TRBD2 TRBV20-1 TGCAGTGCTACCTCCGGGACTAGCGGGGGGGTTGAGCAGTTCTTC CSATSGTSGGVEQFF
few TRBJ2-2 - TRBV3-1 TGTGCCAGCAGCCAAGCTCGGACCAGCACCGGGGAGCTGTTTTTT CASSQARTSTGELFF
many TRBJ2-5 TRBD2 TRBV7-3 TGTGCCAGCAGCTTATTTAGCGGGGAGACCCAGTACTTC CASSLFSGETQYF
- TRBJ2-7 - TRBV27 TGTGCCAGCAGCCTGGTGGGGGGCTTGGTCTACGAGCAGTACTTC CASSLVGGLVYEQYF
few TRBJ1-1 TRBD1 TRBV29-1 TGCAGCGTCCCGGGACAGGAATTGACTGAAGCTTTCTTT CSVPGQELTEAFF
few TRBJ2-3 - TRBV5-4 TGTGCCAGCACACGGGAAGGACAGAGCACAGATACGCAGTATTTT CASTREGQSTDTQYF
- TRBJ1-1 - TRBV18 TGTGCCAGCTCACCGGTGGGAGCGGGTGTGGCTGAAGCTTTCTTT CASSPVGAGVAEAFF
many TRBJ2-1 TRBD1 TRBV7-9 TGTGCCAGCAGCCGAGTGGGACAGAGGAATGAGCAGTTCTTC CASSRVGQRNEQFF
- TRBJ1-2 TRBD1 TRBV15 TGTGCCACCAGCAGAGCGACAGGGAGCGCCTATGGCTACACCTTC CATSRATGSAYGYTF